The 7 T cell receptor beta chains presented below share a single source sample, sequenced in a study of blood T cell repertoires in COVID-19. Here immunoSEQ multiplex PCR was the method, and the copy in TCRdb shows in-frame clones only, minus some. This table has 450,000 to 500,000 clones, approximately 85% appearing once. Sequenced: peripheral blood. The receptors stem from a human donor in a cohort sampled during active COVID-19.

V and J are TRBV7-8 and TRBJ1-1; perhaps TRBD1 as D (6 bases). The CDR3 is 16 amino acids. Trimming removed 10 bases from V and 1 base from J, with 22 bases in between. Germline V gives CDR1 SGHVS, CDR2 FQNEAQ. CDR3 residues: CATTSTGGAKNTEAFF. The CDR3 nucleotides are TGTGCCACCACCTCAACGGGGGGCGCAAAGAACACTGAAGCTTTCTTT.

The chain recombines TRBV27 with TRBJ2-7, with a tentative D call TRBD2 (6 bases). The CDR3 is made up of 15 amino acids. The V end was cut by 2 bases, the J end by 0 bases, with 11 bases between. Germline CDR1 MNHEY, CDR2 SMNVEV (reference sequence). This CDR3 is CASSLRRDSSYEQYF. CDR3 bases: TGTGCCAGCAGTTTACGGCGGGATAGCTCCTACGAGCAGTACTTC.

The chain employs TRBV3-1 (or the pseudogene TRBV3-2) and TRBJ2-1; TRBD2 matches 11 bases. This CDR3 spans 13 amino acids. Unmatched junction bases numbered 3, after V lost 4 bases and J lost 10 bases. CDR1 is LGHDT and CDR2 is YNNKEL in the germline V gene (reference sequence). CDR3 residues: CASSPTSGKEQFF. CDR3 bases: TGTGCCAGCAGCCCGACTAGCGGGAAGGAGCAGTTCTTC.

This sequence joins TRBV19 and TRBJ2-7, with 8 positions matching TRBD1. Germline values: CDR1 LNHDA, CDR2 SQIVND (reference sequence). J was trimmed by 7 bases and V by 4 bases; bases with no gene match: 6. CDR3 length equals 13 residues. The CDR3 spells CASSSWTGREQYF. Here the CDR3 DNA reads TGTGCCAGTAGTAGTTGGACAGGGAGGGAGCAGTACTTC. The full variable domain, rest sourced from reference TRBV19 and TRBJ2-7, is DGGITQSPKYLFRKEGQNVTLSCEQNLNHDAMYWYRQDPGQGLRLIYYSQIVNDFQKGDIAEGYSVSREKKESFPLTVTSAQKNPTAFYLCASSSWTGREQYFGPGTRLTVT.

This chain joins TRBV19 and TRBJ2-2; no reliable D call. CDR1 and CDR2 (germline): LNHDA, SQIVND (reference sequence). This CDR3 has 16 residues. V was pared by 6 bases and J by 4 bases, with 18 bases between. In nucleotides, the CDR3 is TGTGCCAGTAGATCAGCGAGAGGTCGCTTCACCGGGGAGCTGTTTTTT. Amino acids: CASRSARGRFTGELFF.

This clone was seen a few times. This chain uses TRBV19 with TRBJ1-2; 7 bases are shared with TRBD1. Germline V gene lookup returns CDR1 LNHDA and CDR2 SQIVND (reference sequence). The CDR3 runs 12 residues. V was clipped by 10 bases and J by 3 bases; unmatched bases: 5. DNA of the CDR3: TGTGCCACCAGGACAGGCCACTATGGCTACACCTTC. Protein sequence: CATRTGHYGYTF.

The chain recombines TRBV7-9 with TRBJ2-1; tentatively, D is TRBD1 (6 bases). The V end lost 0 bases, the J end lost 12 bases, and 15 bases lay between the germline ends. The CDR3 runs to 14 residues. Germline CDR1 is SEHNR and CDR2 is FQNEAQ (reference sequence). The CDR3 here is CASSLASRGSPQFF. The CDR3 nucleotides are TGTGCCAGCAGCTTAGCCTCAAGGGGGAGTCCGCAGTTCTTC.